The clone carrying this TCR beta chain was detected ten times or more. The antigen is not known. This entry comes from a study of CD8 T cells in ankylosing spondylitis. Study-wide results and caveats: Matched ankylosing spondylitis synovial fluid reportedly showed significant enrichment of disease-linked clones. Typical of ankylosing spondylitis blood, it appeared, was a TCR beta motif of eight highly homologous variants.

One entry per CDR3 protein results from TCRdb running MiXCR on the 5' RACE reads. Seen here are hundreds of thousands of distinct CDR3 sequences, approximately 12% observed once, and the top ten hold under 7.5%. This CDR3 has 13 residues. V lost 5 bases to trimming and J lost 6 bases, with 11 bases between them. Germline loops: CDR1 ENHRY, CDR2 SYGVKD. This TCR was recovered from a male donor with ankylosing spondylitis. The rearrangement uses TRBV10-3 and TRBJ1-5; D is possibly TRBD1 (5 bases). What was sequenced was blood, either unsorted or a sorted T cell fraction (not recorded which). This CDR3 reads CAISSGPGQPQHF. The CDR3 DNA reads as TGTGCCATCAGTTCAGGGCCTGGTCAGCCCCAGCATTTT.